This is a list of T cell receptor beta chains from one sample in a study of beta chain features in type 1 diabetes. Data came from immunoSEQ multiplex PCR; TCRdb stores just in-frame clones and leaves some out. The table includes fewer than 400,000 clones, approximately 9.7% detected once. The source material was central memory CD4+ T cells from blood. The receptors derive from a man aged 25 to 45 with type 1 diabetes. The CDR3 runs from the conserved cysteine through the conserved F or W. D genes are given only for firm matches. The size of a clone is reported for some rows only, either as once, few or many, or as a class for expanded clones.

J: TRBJ1-1; D: TRBD1; V: TRBV7-9; length: 14; size: few; DNA: TGTGCCAGCAGGGACAGGGGCCCGAACACTGAAGCTTTCTTT; CDR3: CASRDRGPNTEAFF
J: TRBJ2-5; D: TRBD1; V: TRBV7-6; length: 16; size: many; DNA: TGTGCCAGCAGCGTAGTAGGGGACAGGGGGCGAGAGACCCAGTACTTC; CDR3: CASSVVGDRGRETQYF
J: TRBJ1-6; D: .; V: TRBV4-3; length: 14; size: .; DNA: TGCGCCAGCAGCTCCGCACAGGACGGTTCACCCCTCCACTTT; CDR3: CASSSAQDGSPLHF
J: TRBJ1-3; D: .; V: TRBV7-6; length: 16; size: .; DNA: TGTGCCAGCAGCCCGTCACCGCCTCGCTCTGGAAACACCATATATTTT; CDR3: CASSPSPPRSGNTIYF
J: TRBJ2-4; D: .; V: TRBV7-2; length: 13; size: few; DNA: TGTGCCAGCAGCCCGGCTGGTGGTAACATTCAGTACTTC; CDR3: CASSPAGGNIQYF
J: TRBJ1-3; D: .; V: TRBV9; length: 15; size: .; DNA: TGTGCCAGCAGCCCCGGGGGGTTCTCTGGAAACACCATATATTTT; CDR3: CASSPGGFSGNTIYF
J: TRBJ2-1; D: TRBD2; V: TRBV9; length: 16; size: .; DNA: TGTGCCAGCAGCGTCGGGACTAGCGGGGGATACAATGAGCAGTTCTTC; CDR3: CASSVGTSGGYNEQFF
J: TRBJ2-7; D: .; V: TRBV29-1; length: 13; size: few; DNA: TGCAGCGTGGTTAGGACTTCTAGCTACGAGCAGTACTTC; CDR3: CSVVRTSSYEQYF
J: TRBJ1-2; D: .; V: TRBV4-3; length: 16; size: .; DNA: TGCGCCAGCAGCCAAGTTTATCGCACGGGGGCCTATGGCTACACCTTC; CDR3: CASSQVYRTGAYGYTF
J: TRBJ1-2; D: TRBD1; V: TRBV4-3; length: 15; size: few; DNA: TGCGCCAGCAGCCAAGGTTCTATAGGGGGCAGTGGCTACACCTTC; CDR3: CASSQGSIGGSGYTF
J: TRBJ2-7; D: .; V: TRBV14; length: 15; size: many; DNA: TGTGCCAGCAGCCAAGATCGGGCCAGAGCCTACGAGCAGTACTTC; CDR3: CASSQDRARAYEQYF
J: TRBJ1-5; D: .; V: TRBV28; length: 12; size: few; DNA: TGTGCCAGCAGTTTATGGGATCAGCCCCAGCATTTT; CDR3: CASSLWDQPQHF
J: TRBJ2-1; D: TRBD2; V: TRBV2; length: 18; size: few; DNA: TGTGCCAGCAGTGAAGCAGGGCTAGCGGGGGCGCCGGGCAATGAGCAGTTCTTC; CDR3: CASSEAGLAGAPGNEQFF
J: TRBJ1-1; D: .; V: TRBV6-5; length: 13; size: few; DNA: TGTGCCAGCAGGCTGGACACGGGGGGGAAGGCTTTCTTT; CDR3: CASRLDTGGKAFF
J: TRBJ1-6; D: .; V: TRBV2; length: 16; size: .; DNA: TGTGCCAGCAGTGAGCGGGGCGGAGGGGACAATTCACCCCTCCACTTT; CDR3: CASSERGGGDNSPLHF
J: TRBJ2-3; D: .; V: TRBV30; length: 16; size: few; DNA: TGTGCCTGGAGTCATCCCCTGGCTCTTGGCACAGATACGCAGTATTTT; CDR3: CAWSHPLALGTDTQYF